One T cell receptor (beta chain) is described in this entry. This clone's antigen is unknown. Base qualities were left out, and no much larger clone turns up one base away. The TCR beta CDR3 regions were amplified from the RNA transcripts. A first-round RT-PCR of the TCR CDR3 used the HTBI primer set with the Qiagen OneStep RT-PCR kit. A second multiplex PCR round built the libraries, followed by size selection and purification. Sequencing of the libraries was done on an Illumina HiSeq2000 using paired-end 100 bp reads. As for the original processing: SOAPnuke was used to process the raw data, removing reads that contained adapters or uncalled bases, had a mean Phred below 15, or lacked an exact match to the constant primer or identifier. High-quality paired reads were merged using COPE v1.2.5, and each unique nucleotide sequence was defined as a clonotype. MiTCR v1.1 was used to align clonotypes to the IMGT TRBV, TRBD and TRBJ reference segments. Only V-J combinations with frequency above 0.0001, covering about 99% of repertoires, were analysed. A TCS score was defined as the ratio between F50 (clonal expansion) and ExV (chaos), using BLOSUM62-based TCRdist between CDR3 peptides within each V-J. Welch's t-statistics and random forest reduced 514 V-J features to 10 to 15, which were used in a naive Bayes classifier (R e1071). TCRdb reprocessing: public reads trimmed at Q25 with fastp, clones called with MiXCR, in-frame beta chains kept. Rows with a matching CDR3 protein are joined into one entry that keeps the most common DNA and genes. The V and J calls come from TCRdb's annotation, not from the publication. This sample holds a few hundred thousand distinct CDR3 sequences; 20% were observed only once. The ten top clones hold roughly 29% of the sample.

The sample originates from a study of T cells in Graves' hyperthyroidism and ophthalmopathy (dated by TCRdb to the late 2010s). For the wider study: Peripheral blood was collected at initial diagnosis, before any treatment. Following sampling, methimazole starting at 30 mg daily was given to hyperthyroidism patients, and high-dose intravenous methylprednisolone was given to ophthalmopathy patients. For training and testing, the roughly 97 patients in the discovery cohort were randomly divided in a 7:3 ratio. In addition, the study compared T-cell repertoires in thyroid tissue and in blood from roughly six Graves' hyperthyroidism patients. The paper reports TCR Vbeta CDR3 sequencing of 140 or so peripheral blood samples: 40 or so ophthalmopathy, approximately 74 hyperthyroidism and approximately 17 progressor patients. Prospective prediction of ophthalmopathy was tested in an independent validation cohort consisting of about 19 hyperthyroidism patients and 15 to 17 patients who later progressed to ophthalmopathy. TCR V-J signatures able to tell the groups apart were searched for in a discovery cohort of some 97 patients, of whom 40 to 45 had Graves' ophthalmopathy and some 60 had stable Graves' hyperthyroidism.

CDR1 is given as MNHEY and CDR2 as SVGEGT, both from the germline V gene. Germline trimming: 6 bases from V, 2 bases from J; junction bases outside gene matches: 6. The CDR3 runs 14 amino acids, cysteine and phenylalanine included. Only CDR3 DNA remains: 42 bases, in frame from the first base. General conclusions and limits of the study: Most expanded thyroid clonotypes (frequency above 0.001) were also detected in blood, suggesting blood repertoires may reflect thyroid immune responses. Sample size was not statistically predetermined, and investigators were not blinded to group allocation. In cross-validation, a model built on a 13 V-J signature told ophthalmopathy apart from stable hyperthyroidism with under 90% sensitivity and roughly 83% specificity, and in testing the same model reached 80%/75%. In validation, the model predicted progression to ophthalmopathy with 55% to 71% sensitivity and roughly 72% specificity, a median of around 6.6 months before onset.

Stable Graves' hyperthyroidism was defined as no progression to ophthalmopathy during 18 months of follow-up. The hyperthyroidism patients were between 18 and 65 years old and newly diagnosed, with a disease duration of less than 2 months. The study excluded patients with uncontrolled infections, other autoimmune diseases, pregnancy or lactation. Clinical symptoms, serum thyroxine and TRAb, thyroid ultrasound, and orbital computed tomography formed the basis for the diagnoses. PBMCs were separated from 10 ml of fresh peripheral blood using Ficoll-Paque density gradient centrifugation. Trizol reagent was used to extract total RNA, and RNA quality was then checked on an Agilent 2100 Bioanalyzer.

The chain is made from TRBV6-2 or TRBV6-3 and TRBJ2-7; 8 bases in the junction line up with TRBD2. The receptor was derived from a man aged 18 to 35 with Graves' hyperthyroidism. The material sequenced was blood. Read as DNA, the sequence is TGTGCCAGCAGACCAAGCGGGAGTACCTACGAGCAGTACTTC. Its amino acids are CASRPSGSTYEQYF.